This T cell receptor (beta chain) was captured in a study of CD8+CD57+ T cells in acquired aplastic anemia (dated by TCRdb to 2016 to 2019). A note on the overall study: A mean of about 3.2 ug of DNA, ranging from roughly 0.18 to 30 ug, was extracted from sorted CD4+ and CD8+ cells. CD8+CD57+ expansion was defined as a frequency above the mean frequency observed in healthy subjects.

Study-wide findings and limitations: Around 30 CD8+ CDR3 sequences were found in both patients and controls but appeared to be highly expressed in patients and within the immunodominant clones of the patients. Patients and healthy controls showed no significant difference in CD8+ Simpson's diversity (P=0.060).

Flow cytometry had shown CD8+CD57+ cell expansion in the patients selected for sequencing. Severe acquired aplastic anemia was diagnosed in all patients according to International Study of Aplastic Anemia and Agranulocytosis and Camitta criteria. No patient had received any therapy when blood was sampled. The study deep-sequenced TCR repertoires of sorted CD4+ and CD8+ blood T cells from severe aplastic anemia patients and healthy subjects. In the USA, patient enrollment took place under clinicaltrials.gov protocols 00001620, 01623167, 00001397, 00071045, 00081523 and 00961064. Ficoll-Paque density gradient centrifugation was used to isolate peripheral blood mononuclear cells. Before DNA extraction, CD4+ and CD8+ T cells were sorted with FACS or magnetic beads. Genomic DNA served as template for TCR beta VDJ combination and CDR3 sequence profiling. An Illumina HiSeq 2000 was the platform used for TCR repertoire sequencing. Processing in the source paper ran as follows. TRBV/TRBJ rearrangement plots, CDR3 size and DJ length profiles, and Simpson's diversity index were used to assess repertoires. The most abundant DNA sequence in the deep sequencing data was defined as the immunodominant clone. CDR3 amino acid sequences were screened for sharing across subjects and were compared with published repertoires and the VDJdb database. The public reads were reprocessed in TCRdb via fastp at Q25 and MiXCR, keeping in-frame beta chains. Rows matching on CDR3 protein sequence are summarized as one entry with the most common DNA and genes. V and J calls and clone size were set by TCRdb, not the authors. The sample table records roughly 200,000 distinct CDR3 sequences; roughly 65% of these occur just once. The ten largest account for roughly 42% of the sample.

In the case of this clonotype: It lacks a known antigen. It has no much larger one-base neighbor in the sample; base qualities were not kept.

CDR1 is given as SNHLY and CDR2 as FYNNEI, both from the germline V gene. V is reduced by 4 bases and J by 0 bases, leaving a spacing of 10 bases between them. The CDR3 contains 15 residues, cysteine and phenylalanine counted. Only the CDR3 part of the read is kept: 45 bases, read in frame from the first base. Sample: sorted CD4+, CD8+, or CD8+CD57+ T cells (not recorded which) from PBMCs. The V and J segments used are TRBV2 and TRBJ1-3, with the D gene uncertain. The sequence was collected from a human donor with aplastic anemia. The base sequence is TGTGCCAGCAGTGGGTCCGTTCTCTCTGGAAACACCATATATTTT. Translated, it reads CASSGSVLSGNTIYF.